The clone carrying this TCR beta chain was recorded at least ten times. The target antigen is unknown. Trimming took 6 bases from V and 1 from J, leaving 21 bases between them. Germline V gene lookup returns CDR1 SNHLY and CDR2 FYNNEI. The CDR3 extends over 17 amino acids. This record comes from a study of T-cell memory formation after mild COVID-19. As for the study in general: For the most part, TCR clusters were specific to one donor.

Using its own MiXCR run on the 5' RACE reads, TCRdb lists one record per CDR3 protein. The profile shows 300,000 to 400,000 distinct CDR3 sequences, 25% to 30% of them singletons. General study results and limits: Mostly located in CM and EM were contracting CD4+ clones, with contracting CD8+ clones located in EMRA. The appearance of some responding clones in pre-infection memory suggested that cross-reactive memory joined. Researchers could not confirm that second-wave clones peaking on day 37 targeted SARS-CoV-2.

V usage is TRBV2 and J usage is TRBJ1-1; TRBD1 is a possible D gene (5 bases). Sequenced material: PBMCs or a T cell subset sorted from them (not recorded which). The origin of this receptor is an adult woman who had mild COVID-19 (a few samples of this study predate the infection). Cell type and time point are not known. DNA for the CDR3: TGTGCCAGCAGCCCCGTAGCAACAGATGGGGCGAACACTGAAGCTTTCTTT. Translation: CASSPVATDGANTEAFF.